This entry features one T cell receptor (beta chain) sequence. The source of the sample is a study of shared clonotypes between healthy human individuals. In the study overall: For every donor, three CD4 naive, three CD4 memory, two CD8 naive and one CD8 memory plates were used.

CDR3 length: 15 residues. Germline V gives CDR1 MNHEY, CDR2 SMNVEV (reference sequence). V was shortened by 2 bases and J by 8 bases, with 15 bases between the two germline ends. Sequencing used immunoSEQ multiplex PCR; TCRdb keeps in-frame clones, though not all of them. Among under 850,000 clones listed, roughly 72% were seen once. The TCR was taken from a woman younger than 45 in good health. The rearrangement links TRBV27 to TRBJ1-4; maybe TRBD1 (5 bases). Sequenced input: memory CD4+ T cells sorted from blood. As for subset: CD45RA-negative fraction. This CDR3 is CASSLQGGLAEKLFF. In nucleotides, the CDR3 is TGTGCCAGCAGTTTACAGGGTGGGCTAGCGGAAAAACTGTTTTTT.